What follows are 30 T cell receptor beta chains derived from one specimen sequenced in a study of vaccination and CD4 T cells after COVID-19. An Oncomine TCR Beta short-read assay was used to sequence the DNA from cultured CD4+ T cells. TCRdb passed the PCR reads through MiXCR, listing each CDR3 protein once. The sample has 15,000 or so distinct CDR3 sequences, almost 60% seen once. These receptors are not linked to any known antigen. The sample's treatment: approximately nine-day PBMC culture with coronavirus spike peptide pools or control peptides (ViraFEST assay). The sample was CD4+ T cells from blood, cultured in vitro. These receptors were taken from a human donor who had recovered from COVID-19.

V usage is TRBV19 and J usage is TRBJ1-1, with D possibly matching TRBD1 (6 bases). V lost 6 bases to trimming and J lost 1 base, with 15 bases between them. The CDR3 extends over 15 amino acids. Germline V CDR1 and CDR2: LNHDA, SQIVND (reference sequence). This CDR3 reads CASSRGRLGNTEAFF. CDR3 DNA: TGTGCCAGTAGCAGGGGCCGCTTAGGGAACACTGAAGCTTTCTTT.

The table lists this clonotype with a count of one. CDR3: CSARGTSGPSTDTQYF. The CDR3 nucleotides are TGCAGTGCTAGAGGGACTAGCGGGCCTAGCACAGATACGCAGTATTTT. The genes are TRBV20-1 and TRBJ2-3, with TRBD2 identical over 11 bases. V was pared by 1 base and J by 0 bases, with 3 bases of the junction left unmatched. CDR3 size: 16 residues. Germline V gene sequence: CDR1 DFQATT, CDR2 SNEGSKA (reference sequence).

This clonotype was seen more than once but under ten times. This chain links TRBV6-5 with TRBJ2-7; 8 bases align to TRBD1. J lost 2 bases, V lost 2 bases, and 8 bases had no gene match. Germline CDR1 MNHEY, CDR2 SVGAGI. The length of the CDR3 is 16 residues. Written as DNA, the CDR3 is TGTGCCAGCAGTTACCGACCGACAGGGGCGACCTACGAGCAGTACTTC. This encodes CASSYRPTGATYEQYF.

The V and J genes are TRBV20-1 and TRBJ1-5; D is possibly TRBD1 (6 bases). The CDR3 loop spans 12 amino acids. Germline loops: CDR1 DFQATT, CDR2 SNEGSKA (reference sequence). V lost 3 bases and J 9 bases, leaving 12 bases between the germline ends. CDR3 sequence (DNA): TGCAGTGCTAGTGAGGGGGGGGGGCCCCAGCATTTT. As protein: CSASEGGGPQHF.

By sample fraction, this clonotype is large (0.1 to 1%). This chain connects TRBV2 to TRBJ1-5; TRBD1 agrees at 8 bases. The length of the CDR3 is 14 residues. The V gene end was trimmed by 4 bases and the J gene end by 4 bases; junction bases not matched to a gene: 3. Germline V gene sequence: CDR1 SNHLY, CDR2 FYNNEI. CDR3 protein: CASSGQGWNQPQHF. In DNA form, the CDR3 reads TGTGCCAGCAGTGGACAGGGGTGGAATCAGCCCCAGCATTTT. Together with reference TRBV2 and TRBJ1-5, the CDR3 gives the full variable domain: EPEVTQTPSHQVTQMGQEVILRCVPISNHLYFYWYRQILGQKVEFLVSFYNNEISEKSEIFDDQFSVERPDGSNFTLKIRSTKLEDSAMYFCASSGQGWNQPQHFGDGTRLSIL.

The chain has TRBV20-1 and TRBJ1-6, with D perhaps TRBD1 (5 bases). Trimming took 6 bases from V and 14 from J, leaving 14 bases between them. The CDR3 runs to 11 residues. Germline CDR1 DFQATT, CDR2 SNEGSKA (reference sequence). The CDR3 bases are TGCAGTGCATTTGGGGGAGGCACCCTCCACTTT. Residues: CSAFGGGTLHF.

By its share, this clonotype is medium-sized. V is TRBV11-1 and J is TRBJ2-4; 13 nucleotides match TRBD2. V shed 3 bases and J 1 base; nucleotides not matched to a gene: 0. The CDR3 has 16 amino acids. The germline CDR1 and CDR2 sequences are SGHAT and FQDESV (reference sequence). CDR3 sequence reads: CASSLTSGRAKNIQYF. The CDR3 DNA reads as TGTGCCAGCAGCTTGACTAGCGGGAGGGCCAAAAACATTCAGTACTTC.

The sample holds a few counts of this clonotype. V is TRBV6-5 and J is TRBJ1-5; TRBD1 aligns across 7 bases. After removal of 2 bases from V and 4 bases from J, the junction contained 2 bases not matched to a gene. This CDR3 has 14 residues. CDR1 is MNHEY and CDR2 is SVGAGI in the germline V gene. The CDR3: CASSYDRANQPQHF. CDR3 nucleotides: TGTGCCAGCAGTTACGACAGGGCAAATCAGCCCCAGCATTTT.

For the CDR3, the DNA is TGCGCCAGCAGCCAGGAGGGGGGACAAGAGACCCAGTACTTC. The encoded protein is CASSQEGGQETQYF. The V gene is TRBV5-1, the J gene TRBJ2-5, with D tentatively TRBD1 or TRBD2 (6 bases each). This CDR3 region has 14 residues. Germline assignment: CDR1 SGHRS and CDR2 YFSETQ. V lost 4 bases, J lost 2 bases, and 12 bases lay in between.

The V gene is TRBV20-1, the J gene TRBJ1-1; weak D call: TRBD1 (5 bases). CDR3 length equals 15 residues. V was clipped by 0 bases and J by 0 bases, with 11 bases between them. Germline V gene lookup returns CDR1 DFQATT and CDR2 SNEGSKA (reference sequence). Here the CDR3 reads CSARDGRQMNTEAFF. DNA for the CDR3: TGCAGTGCTAGAGATGGAAGACAGATGAACACTGAAGCTTTCTTT.

The sample holds a few counts of this clonotype. The DNA for the CDR3 is TGTGCCAGCAGTAACCAGGACAGACAATATTATGGCTACACCTTC. Encoded protein: CASSNQDRQYYGYTF. The rearrangement joins TRBV6-1 to TRBJ1-2, with D possibly TRBD1 on 6 matching bases. CDR3 length: 15 amino acids. Trimming cost V 5 bases and J 5 bases, with 18 bases left between them. Germline loops: CDR1 MNHNS, CDR2 SASEGT.

V gene TRBV7-9 combines with J gene TRBJ2-7; D gene ambiguous. Germline CDR1 and CDR2: SEHNR and FQNEAQ (reference sequence). V lost 5 bases and J 4 bases, leaving 12 bases between the germline ends. The CDR3 is 13 residues long. DNA for the CDR3: TGTGCCAGCAGCGCAATAGATCGGTACGAGCAGTACTTC. Its translation: CASSAIDRYEQYF.

The chain carries TRBV4-2 and TRBJ2-3; 7 bases are a match to TRBD2. J gave up 6 bases and V 1 base, and 7 bases lay outside the gene matches. The V gene's germline CDR1 is LGHNA and CDR2 YNFKEQ. The CDR3 totals 15 residues. As DNA, the CDR3 is TGTGCCAGCAGCCAAGTTGGGGAGGGTGGGGATACGCAGTATTTT. Translation gives CASSQVGEGGDTQYF.

The rearrangement joins TRBV7-9 to TRBJ2-5; perhaps TRBD1 as D (5 bases). From germline, CDR1 is SEHNR and CDR2 FQNEAQ (reference sequence). V lost 5 bases and J lost 1, with 14 bases in between. This CDR3 is built from 15 residues. The CDR3 bases are TGTGCCAGCAGCCCCCAAGGGGCGGTCCAAGAGACCCAGTACTTC. As protein: CASSPQGAVQETQYF. Drawing the rest from reference TRBV7-9 and TRBJ2-5, the complete variable domain is DTGVSQNPRHKITKRGQNVTFRCDPISEHNRLYWYRQTLGQGPEFLTYFQNEAQLEKSRLLSDRFSAERPKGSFSTLEIQRTEQGDSAMYLCASSPQGAVQETQYFGPGTRLLVL.

This clonotype was recorded once. This chain uses TRBV12-3 or TRBV12-4 with TRBJ2-3; D is perhaps TRBD2 (6 bases). Trimming took 5 bases from V and 2 from J, leaving 17 bases between them. The CDR3 spans 16 residues. The CDR3 nucleotides read TGTGCCAGCAGTCCACGCTATGCGGGATCCACAGATACGCAGTATTTT. Its translation: CASSPRYAGSTDTQYF.

The chain has TRBV20-1 and TRBJ2-7, with 8 positions matching TRBD2. The CDR3 has 15 residues. V lost 1 base to trimming and J lost 0 bases; unmatched junction nucleotides: 5. Germline CDR1 DFQATT, CDR2 SNEGSKA (reference sequence). CDR3 sequence (DNA): TGCAGTGCTAGAGTGCGAACTAGCGGCTCCTACGAGCAGTACTTC. Encoded protein: CSARVRTSGSYEQYF.

The chain is built from TRBV6-5 and TRBJ1-4; D remains ambiguous. The CDR3 spans 14 residues. CDR1 MNHEY and CDR2 SVGAGI come from the germline V gene. The V end lost 0 bases, the J end lost 8 bases, and 10 bases lay between the germline ends. The CDR3: CASSYSPGQEKLFF. The CDR3 nucleotides are TGTGCCAGCAGTTACTCCCCTGGCCAGGAAAAACTGTTTTTT.

This clonotype has only a few counts. This chain uses TRBV20-1 with TRBJ1-1; no reliable D call. The CDR3 has 13 residues. Between the trimmed V and J ends, which lost 6 bases and 1 base, there was a span of 12 bases. From germline, CDR1 is DFQATT and CDR2 SNEGSKA (reference sequence). CDR3 loop: CSARRQANTEAFF. In DNA form, the CDR3 reads TGCAGTGCACGCCGGCAGGCGAACACTGAAGCTTTCTTT.

V and J are TRBV11-1 and TRBJ1-2, with TRBD1 as a possible D gene (5 bases). V was clipped by 8 bases and J by 5 bases, with 15 bases between them. The length of the CDR3 is 13 residues. CDR1 and CDR2 from the germline V gene are SGHAT and FQDESV (reference sequence). CDR3 coding DNA: TGTGCCAGCGGGGCAGGATCTTCTTATGGCTACACCTTC. The encoded protein is CASGAGSSYGYTF. Complete variable domain (other parts from reference TRBV11-1 and TRBJ1-2): EAEVAQSPRYKITEKSQAVAFWCDPISGHATLYWYRQILGQGPELLVQFQDESVVDDSQLPKDRFSAERLKGVDSTLKIQPAELGDSAMYLCASGAGSSYGYTFGSGTRLTVV.

The chain carries TRBV6-2 or TRBV6-3 and TRBJ2-7; D is uncertain. Deletions cut 1 base from V and 4 bases from J, with 5 bases between. The CDR3 runs to 12 residues. In germline, CDR1 is MNHEY, CDR2 SVGEGT. CDR3 nucleotides: TGTGCCAGCAGTTACTTCTCGTACGAGCAGTACTTC. Protein: CASSYFSYEQYF.

CDR3 sequence: CATSDTGGGTDTQYF. As DNA, the CDR3 is TGTGCCACCAGTGATACAGGGGGTGGCACAGATACGCAGTATTTT. This chain links TRBV24-1 with TRBJ2-3, with TRBD1 identical over 8 bases. The CDR3 extends over 15 amino acids. Trimming removed 3 bases from V and 1 base from J; junction bases left unmatched: 2. Looked up from germline, CDR1 is KGHDR and CDR2 is SFDVKD.

This clonotype was observed a few times. The chain employs TRBV11-3 and TRBJ1-2; 8 nucleotides match TRBD1. Germline CDR1 reads SGHNT; CDR2 reads YENEEA. The trim removed 6 bases at V and 2 bases at J, leaving 5 bases unmatched. This CDR3 contains 14 residues. The CDR3 DNA sequence: TGTGCCAGCAGTCCTCCAGGGGGCAACTATGGCTACACCTTC. It encodes CASSPPGGNYGYTF.

The V call is TRBV20-1, the J call TRBJ1-1; TRBD1 might be the D (5 bases). Germline V gene sequence: CDR1 DFQATT, CDR2 SNEGSKA (reference sequence). V shed 6 bases and J shed 0 bases, with 20 bases lying between them. This CDR3 spans 16 amino acids. CDR3 in amino acids: CSATGGWGLMNTEAFF. CDR3 nucleotide sequence: TGCAGTGCCACGGGAGGCTGGGGACTGATGAACACTGAAGCTTTCTTT.

The rearrangement joins TRBV29-1 to TRBJ2-3; D unresolved. The CDR3 is 17 residues long. V lost 0 bases and J 4 bases, leaving 20 bases between the germline ends. CDR1 SQVTM and CDR2 ANQGSEA come from the germline V gene. The CDR3 DNA follows: TGCAGCGTTGAAGATGTCATGTTGGATATGACGCCAGATACGCAGTATTTT. Its protein product is CSVEDVMLDMTPDTQYF.

This clonotype was seen a handful of times. This chain links TRBV20-1 with TRBJ2-5; TRBD2 matches at 7 bases. Trimming removed 4 bases from V and 5 bases from J; junction bases left unmatched: 7. The CDR3 runs to 13 residues. CDR1 and CDR2 from the germline V gene are DFQATT and SNEGSKA (reference sequence). The CDR3 protein is CSAMFLAGETQYF. For the CDR3, the DNA is TGCAGTGCTATGTTTTTAGCGGGCGAGACCCAGTACTTC.

This clonotype was observed a handful of times. J is TRBJ1-1 and V is TRBV6-1; possible D gene TRBD1, 5 bases. CDR3 length equals 13 residues. Trimming cost V 5 bases and J 1 base, with 8 bases left between them. Germline V gene data show CDR1 as MNHNS and CDR2 as SASEGT. DNA for the CDR3: TGTGCCAGCAGTCGACAGCCGAACACTGAAGCTTTCTTT. Residues: CASSRQPNTEAFF.

This clonotype appeared a few times. This sequence joins TRBV6-1 and TRBJ2-2, with 7 nucleotides matching TRBD2. CDR1 and CDR2 (germline): MNHNS, SASEGT. The V gene end was trimmed by 7 bases and the J gene end by 1 base; junction bases not matched to a gene: 3. This CDR3 spans 14 amino acids. Here the CDR3 reads CASKSGGNTGELFF. DNA of the CDR3: TGTGCCAGCAAGTCGGGAGGGAACACCGGGGAGCTGTTTTTT.

The chain links TRBV11-2 to TRBJ1-6; TRBD1 is a possible D gene (6 bases). CDR3 length: 16 residues. CDR1 is SGHAT and CDR2 is FQNNGV in the germline V gene. Trimming took off 3 bases at V and 9 bases at J, with 18 bases between the two ends. The CDR3 sequence: CASSLAPWARGSPLHF. CDR3 in DNA: TGTGCCAGCAGCTTGGCCCCCTGGGCCAGGGGTTCACCCCTCCACTTT.

The chain couples TRBV6-1 to TRBJ2-2, with no clear D. The CDR3 has 15 amino acids. Trimming left V 5 bases short and J 4 bases short, with 14 bases between. The germline CDR1 and CDR2 sequences are MNHNS and SASEGT. The CDR3 loop is CASSQHNPATGELFF. The CDR3 nucleotides read TGTGCCAGCAGTCAACATAATCCCGCCACCGGGGAGCTGTTTTTT.

The V gene is TRBV6-2 or TRBV6-3, the J gene TRBJ1-5; TRBD1 is a possible D gene (5 bases). The CDR3 runs 16 residues. Between the trimmed V and J ends, which lost 0 bases and 5 bases, there was a span of 14 bases. CDR1 is MNHEY, CDR2 SVGEGT, per germline. The CDR3 here is CASSYSKWRGHQPQHF. In DNA, the CDR3 is TGTGCCAGCAGTTACTCGAAATGGAGGGGTCATCAGCCCCAGCATTTT.